The present T cell receptor beta chain was sequenced within a study of T cell responses to AZD1222 COVID-19 vaccine. Whole-study findings and limits: In all cases, repertoires were sampled only after the peak T cell response. Seropositive AZD1222 recipients at baseline numbered only five or six. Clonal diversity was possibly underestimated, and white British individuals and females predominated among donors.

Recipients boosted at about 4 weeks or about 12 weeks are pooled. Comment on this clone: Its antigen remains unknown.

The V end was cut by 2 bases, the J end by 0 bases, with 5 bases between. CDR1 MNHEY and CDR2 SMNVEV come from the germline V gene (reference sequence). This CDR3 has 15 amino acids. Generated by immunoSEQ multiplex PCR, the TCRdb table keeps only in-frame clones and is missing some. Of approximately 130,000 clones in the sample, about 89% were seen once. The chain has TRBV27 and TRBJ1-6; D gene ambiguous. Sample: peripheral blood, taken 28 days after the second AZD1222 dose. The TCR originated in an adult who received the AZD1222 COVID-19 vaccine. CDR3 sequence: CASSLVSSYNSPLHF. The CDR3 DNA is TGTGCCAGCAGTTTAGTGAGCTCCTATAATTCACCCCTCCACTTT.